These 14 T cell receptor beta chains came from one sample sequenced in a study of blood T cell repertoires in COVID-19 (dated by TCRdb to 2018 to 2021). Libraries were constructed by the immunoSEQ multiplex PCR assay. TCRdb's version of the immuneACCESS table is confined to in-frame rearrangements and falls short of the full clone set. An unresolved V gene accounts for under half of the shortfall where checked; the remainder is of unknown origin. In all, the sample holds more than 250,000 clones, and roughly 84% of those were seen once. 1% of the sample goes to the ten largest clones. The sample comprised peripheral blood. All receptors derive from a man over 45 with active or convalescent COVID-19.

The chain is built from TRBV6-5 and TRBJ2-1; no definite D call. Trimming took 0 bases from V and 4 from J, leaving 13 bases between them. The germline V gene has CDR1 MNHEY and CDR2 SVGAGI. The CDR3 has 16 amino acids. The CDR3 spells CASSYSFTEGYNEQFF. CDR3 bases: TGTGCCAGCAGTTACTCTTTCACAGAAGGATACAATGAGCAGTTCTTC.

This chain uses TRBV29-1 with TRBJ2-7, with a weak D call TRBD2 (5 bases). Trimming stripped 6 bases from V and 7 bases from J, with 19 bases between. The CDR3 covers 13 residues. Per germline, CDR1 SQVTM and CDR2 ANQGSEA. CDR3 sequence (DNA): TGCAGCGTGGGAGAAGCTGCTTGGGAAGAGCAGTACTTC. Translating gives CSVGEAAWEEQYF.

V gene TRBV5-1 combines with J gene TRBJ1-1; 7 positions agree with TRBD1. The germline V gene encodes CDR1 SGHRS and CDR2 YFSETQ. V dropped 3 bases and J dropped 0; count of bases not matched to a gene: 5. There are 15 residues in the CDR3. CDR3 DNA: TGCGCCAGCAGCTATTCGACAGGGTTGAACACTGAAGCTTTCTTT. Amino acids: CASSYSTGLNTEAFF.

As DNA, the CDR3 is TGTGCCAGCAGTTTCCTAGCGGGGGGTACAGATACGCAGTATTTT. Translation gives CASSFLAGGTDTQYF. J is TRBJ2-3 and V is TRBV28; 11 nucleotides align to TRBD2. Germline CDR1 reads MDHEN; CDR2 reads SYDVKM. The CDR3 is made up of 15 amino acids. V trimming: 3 bases; J trimming: 3 bases; junction bases outside the gene matches: 2.

The rearrangement uses TRBV6-2 or TRBV6-3 and TRBJ2-7, with TRBD2 matching 7 bases. There are 13 residues in the CDR3. Germline V gene lookup returns CDR1 MNHEY and CDR2 SVGEGT. V lost 2 bases, J lost 3 bases, and 1 base stayed unmatched. The CDR3 protein is CASSYGGSYEQYF. The CDR3 nucleotides are TGTGCCAGCAGTTACGGCGGGAGCTACGAGCAGTACTTC.

The V gene is TRBV4-1, the J gene TRBJ2-3; the match to TRBD2 covers 12 bases. Losses at the gene ends were 3 bases for V and 5 bases for J; bases not matched to a gene: 9. Germline V CDR1 and CDR2: MGHRA, YSYEKL. The CDR3 contains 17 residues. In DNA form, the CDR3 reads TGCGCCAGCAGCCAGGTGGGACTAGCGGGCCGGGGAGATACGCAGTATTTT. This sequence encodes CASSQVGLAGRGDTQYF.

This chain uses TRBV19 with TRBJ1-2, with a tentative D call TRBD1 (6 bases). Trimming removed 1 base at V and 2 bases at J, with 11 bases between. Per the germline V gene, CDR1 is LNHDA and CDR2 is SQIVND (reference sequence). There are 15 residues in the CDR3. This chain's CDR3 is CASSIGNRVNYGYTF. The CDR3 DNA reads TGTGCCAGTAGTATAGGGAACAGGGTGAACTATGGCTACACCTTC.

The V call is TRBV12-3 or TRBV12-4, the J call TRBJ1-4; D unclear. Trimming shortened V by 4 bases and J by 8 bases, and 11 bases separated the two germline ends. The CDR3 loop spans 13 amino acids. The CDR3 protein is CASSYQVEEKLFF. The DNA of the CDR3 is TGTGCCAGCAGTTATCAGGTTGAGGAAAAACTGTTTTTT.

The V gene is TRBV7-2, the J gene TRBJ2-1; 7 nucleotides align to TRBD2. Germline V CDR1 and CDR2: SGHTA, FQGNSA. The trim removed 2 bases at V and 4 bases at J, leaving 8 bases unmatched. This CDR3 spans 16 amino acids. CDR3 in DNA: TGTGCCAGCAGCTTATGGACGGGAGGCGGTTACAATGAGCAGTTCTTC. It codes for CASSLWTGGGYNEQFF.

This chain connects TRBV5-6 to TRBJ1-4; a possible D gene is TRBD1 (5 bases). Looked up from germline, CDR1 is SGHDT and CDR2 is YYEEEE. This CDR3 comprises 18 residues. V lost 1 base, J lost 0 bases, and 16 bases lay in between. Here the CDR3 reads CASSLTPGFGSTNEKLFF. CDR3 DNA: TGTGCCAGCAGCTTGACCCCAGGGTTCGGCTCAACTAATGAAAAACTGTTTTTT.

J is TRBJ1-6 and V is TRBV11-2; 7 bases agree with TRBD1. In germline, CDR1 is SGHAT, CDR2 FQNNGV. The J segment lost 3 bases and the V segment lost 6 bases, leaving 2 bases of the junction unmatched. This CDR3 has 14 residues. The CDR3 nucleotides are TGTGCCAGCAGGGGGACAGACTATAATTCACCCCTCCACTTT. It specifies CASRGTDYNSPLHF.

The gene calls are TRBV27 and TRBJ1-2; TRBD1 agrees at 8 bases. With V trimmed by 2 bases and J by 7 bases, 9 bases remained unmatched. CDR1 and CDR2 from the germline V gene are MNHEY and SMNVEV (reference sequence). CDR3 size: 15 residues. The CDR3 region has the DNA TGTGCCAGCAGTTTACAGGGGGCGCTAATATTTGGCTACACCTTC. Translating gives CASSLQGALIFGYTF.

The rearrangement uses TRBV7-2 and TRBJ2-5; D is possibly TRBD2 (6 bases). V lost 6 bases and J lost 5, with 13 bases in between. Germline V gene sequence: CDR1 SGHTA, CDR2 FQGNSA. The CDR3 has 13 residues. The CDR3 sequence is CASRGGRRETQYF. As DNA, the CDR3 is TGTGCCAGCAGGGGGGGTAGGAGGGAGACCCAGTACTTC.

The rearrangement joins TRBV18 to TRBJ1-5, with 7 positions matching TRBD1. Germline CDR1 KGHSH, CDR2 LQKENI. Trimming took 4 bases from V and 0 from J; bases not matched to a gene: 3. The CDR3 contains 15 residues. CDR3 protein: CASSQTGNSNQPQHF. The CDR3, as DNA: TGTGCCAGCTCACAGACAGGGAATAGCAATCAGCCCCAGCATTTT. The full variable domain, its missing parts supplied by reference TRBV18 and TRBJ1-5, is NAGVMQNPRHLVRRRGQEARLRCSPMKGHSHVYWYRQLPEEGLKFMVYLQKENIIDESGMPKERFSAEFPKEGPSILRIQQVVRGDSAAYFCASSQTGNSNQPQHFGDGTRLSIL.